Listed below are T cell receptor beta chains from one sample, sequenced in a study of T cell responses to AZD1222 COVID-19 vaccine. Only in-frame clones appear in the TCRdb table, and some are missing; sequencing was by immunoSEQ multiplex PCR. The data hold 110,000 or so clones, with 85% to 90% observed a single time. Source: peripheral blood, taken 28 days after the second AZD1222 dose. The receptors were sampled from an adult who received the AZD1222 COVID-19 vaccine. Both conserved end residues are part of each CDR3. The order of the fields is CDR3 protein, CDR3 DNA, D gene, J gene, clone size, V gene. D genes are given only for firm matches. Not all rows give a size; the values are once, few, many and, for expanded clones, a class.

CDR3: CAWSSSGYTF
DNA: TGTGCCTGGAGTTCGTCTGGCTACACCTTC
D: NA
J: TRBJ1-2
size: NA
V: TRBV30

CDR3: CASSPRGTYAINEKLFF
DNA: TGTGCCAGCAGCCCAAGGGGGACTTATGCTATTAATGAAAAACTGTTTTTT
D: NA
J: TRBJ1-4
size: once
V: TRBV7-9

CDR3: CASSEGVGSGNTIYF
DNA: TGTGCCAGCAGCGAAGGGGTCGGCTCTGGAAACACCATATATTTT
D: NA
J: TRBJ1-3
size: NA
V: TRBV27

CDR3: CASSQSEGTRGGGYYGYTF
DNA: TGCGCCAGCAGTCAATCGGAGGGGACAAGGGGTGGGGGGTACTATGGCTACACCTTC
D: NA
J: TRBJ1-2
size: NA
V: TRBV23-1

CDR3: CASRARDSQSYFYGYTF
DNA: TGTGCCAGCAGGGCACGCGACAGTCAATCTTATTTCTATGGCTACACCTTC
D: NA
J: TRBJ1-2
size: NA
V: TRBV7-9

CDR3: CASSFERGFVDEQFF
DNA: TGTGCCAGTAGTTTTGAGCGGGGGTTCGTCGATGAGCAGTTCTTC
D: TRBD2
J: TRBJ2-1
size: NA
V: TRBV19

CDR3: CASSPQSNEQFF
DNA: TGTGCCAGTAGTCCTCAGTCCAATGAGCAGTTCTTC
D: NA
J: TRBJ2-1
size: once
V: TRBV19

CDR3: CASSLSMGQSGIF
DNA: TGTGCCAGCAGTTTGAGTATGGGACAGTCGGGGATCTTT
D: TRBD1
J: TRBJ1-3
size: NA
V: TRBV12-3/TRBV12-4

CDR3: CAITPSPSYEQYF
DNA: TGTGCCATCACCCCTAGCCCCTCCTACGAGCAGTACTTC
D: NA
J: TRBJ2-7
size: once
V: TRBV10-3

CDR3: CASSYGGDVYEQYF
DNA: TGTGCCAGCAGTTACGGAGGGGACGTTTACGAGCAGTACTTC
D: NA
J: TRBJ2-7
size: NA
V: TRBV6-5

CDR3: CASSQGFVGIVFYGYTF
DNA: TGCGCCAGCAGCCAAGGGTTCGTGGGGATAGTCTTCTATGGCTACACCTTC
D: NA
J: TRBJ1-2
size: once
V: TRBV4-1

CDR3: CASSKTVGELFF
DNA: TGTGCCAGCAGCAAGACGGTCGGGGAGCTGTTTTTT
D: NA
J: TRBJ2-2
size: NA
V: TRBV21-1

CDR3: CATSSTASSYGYTF
DNA: TGTGCCACCAGCAGTACAGCGTCCTCCTATGGCTACACCTTC
D: NA
J: TRBJ1-2
size: NA
V: TRBV15

CDR3: CASRSTGQSSTDTQYF
DNA: TGTGCCAGTAGGTCGACCGGACAGTCCAGCACAGATACGCAGTATTTT
D: NA
J: TRBJ2-3
size: NA
V: TRBV19

CDR3: CASSWGQGSTEAFF
DNA: TGTGCCAGCAGCTGGGGACAGGGTAGCACTGAAGCTTTCTTT
D: TRBD1
J: TRBJ1-1
size: NA
V: TRBV5-6

CDR3: CASSVTYEQYF
DNA: TGTGCCAGCAGCGTAACATACGAGCAGTACTTC
D: NA
J: TRBJ2-7
size: NA
V: TRBV28

CDR3: CASSPTRGLRNTIYF
DNA: TGTGCCAGCAGCCCTACCCGGGGGCTGAGAAACACCATATATTTT
D: NA
J: TRBJ1-3
size: NA
V: TRBV7-2

CDR3: CASSAQVGHGEAFF
DNA: TGTGCCAGCAGCGCTCAGGTGGGGCACGGTGAAGCTTTCTTT
D: NA
J: TRBJ1-1
size: NA
V: TRBV5-6

CDR3: CASRSAWRGEETQYF
DNA: TGTGCCAGCAGGTCCGCATGGCGGGGGGAGGAGACCCAGTACTTC
D: TRBD2
J: TRBJ2-5
size: NA
V: TRBV5-4

CDR3: CASTRTSGYNEQFF
DNA: TGCGCCAGCACTAGGACTAGCGGCTACAATGAGCAGTTCTTC
D: TRBD2
J: TRBJ2-1
size: NA
V: TRBV10-2

CDR3: CASSPGQGLNTIYF
DNA: TGTGCCAGCTCACCCGGACAGGGGTTGAACACCATATATTTT
D: TRBD1
J: TRBJ1-3
size: NA
V: TRBV18

CDR3: CASSSGTVREKLFF
DNA: TGCGCCAGCAGCTCCGGGACAGTAAGGGAAAAACTGTTTTTT
D: TRBD1
J: TRBJ1-4
size: NA
V: TRBV5-1

CDR3: CASSPRAGYQLGGRRNNEQFF
DNA: TGCGCCAGCAGCCCCCGCGCCGGATATCAGCTGGGCGGGAGGAGAAACAATGAGCAGTTCTTC
D: TRBD2
J: TRBJ2-1
size: NA
V: TRBV4-3

CDR3: CASSPGRDHNEQFF
DNA: TGTGCCAGCAGCCCGGGGCGGGACCACAATGAGCAGTTCTTC
D: NA
J: TRBJ2-1
size: few
V: TRBV6-5

CDR3: CASSVQGAGVGDTEAFF
DNA: TGTGCCAGCAGCGTACAGGGGGCAGGAGTGGGGGACACTGAAGCTTTCTTT
D: TRBD1
J: TRBJ1-1
size: NA
V: TRBV9

CDR3: CASSLGGRNEQYF
DNA: TGTGCCAGCAGCTTAGGAGGGAGAAACGAGCAGTACTTC
D: NA
J: TRBJ2-7
size: NA
V: TRBV7-9

CDR3: CASSSTPSRNTIYF
DNA: TGTGCCAGCAGCTCCACCCCCAGTCGGAACACCATATATTTT
D: NA
J: TRBJ1-3
size: once
V: TRBV28

CDR3: CASSEGYEQYF
DNA: TGTGCCAGCAGTGAAGGATACGAGCAGTACTTC
D: NA
J: TRBJ2-7
size: once
V: TRBV2

CDR3: CASSMRMNTEAFF
DNA: TGTGCCAGCAGCATGCGAATGAACACTGAAGCTTTCTTT
D: NA
J: TRBJ1-1
size: NA
V: TRBV11-3

CDR3: CASSTRQGAQSEQYF
DNA: TGTGCCAGCAGTACAAGACAGGGGGCGCAGTCCGAGCAGTACTTC
D: TRBD1
J: TRBJ2-7
size: NA
V: TRBV6-2/TRBV6-3

CDR3: CASGLEDNQPQHF
DNA: TGTGCTAGTGGTTTGGAGGACAATCAGCCCCAGCATTTT
D: NA
J: TRBJ1-5
size: NA
V: TRBV12-5

CDR3: CSVVRQGVSYEQYF
DNA: TGCAGCGTTGTACGACAGGGAGTATCCTACGAGCAGTACTTC
D: TRBD1
J: TRBJ2-7
size: NA
V: TRBV29-1

CDR3: CASTPGLATNEQFF
DNA: TGTGCCAGCACACCGGGACTAGCGACCAATGAGCAGTTCTTC
D: TRBD2
J: TRBJ2-1
size: NA
V: TRBV7-3

CDR3: CASNPGLAAYEQYF
DNA: TGTGCCAGTAACCCGGGACTAGCGGCCTACGAGCAGTACTTC
D: TRBD2
J: TRBJ2-7
size: NA
V: TRBV19

CDR3: CSVTPAGGGNTIYF
DNA: TGCAGCGTTACCCCAGCGGGAGGGGGAAACACCATATATTTT
D: NA
J: TRBJ1-3
size: NA
V: TRBV29-1

CDR3: CASRAAGHPQHF
DNA: TGTGCCAGTCGGGCCGCCGGTCATCCCCAGCATTTT
D: NA
J: TRBJ1-5
size: NA
V: TRBV19

CDR3: CASSSWTRSYEQYF
DNA: TGTGCCAGCAGTTCCTGGACCAGATCCTACGAGCAGTACTTC
D: NA
J: TRBJ2-7
size: NA
V: TRBV6-5

CDR3: CASSPSGSGYGYTF
DNA: TGTGCCAGCAGTCCTTCTGGGTCGGGGTATGGCTACACCTTC
D: NA
J: TRBJ1-2
size: NA
V: TRBV27

CDR3: CASDGGTNSPLHF
DNA: TGTGCCAGCGATGGGGGTACCAATTCACCCCTCCACTTT
D: NA
J: TRBJ1-6
size: NA
V: TRBV18

CDR3: CASSLEQGSNQPQHF
DNA: TGTGCCAGCAGCTTAGAACAGGGGAGCAATCAGCCCCAGCATTTT
D: TRBD1
J: TRBJ1-5
size: NA
V: TRBV7-9

CDR3: CASSPGPTSNQPQHF
DNA: TGTGCCAGCAGTCCGGGACCTACATCCAATCAGCCCCAGCATTTT
D: NA
J: TRBJ1-5
size: once
V: TRBV6-2/TRBV6-3

CDR3: CASSVEDTEAFF
DNA: TGTGCCAGCAGCGTTGAGGACACTGAAGCTTTCTTT
D: NA
J: TRBJ1-1
size: NA
V: TRBV9